A single sample gave rise to the 25 T cell receptor beta chains below, sequenced in a study of CD8 T cells in Susac syndrome. Random hexamers were used to reverse transcribe 0.5 to 1 ug of RNA. TCRdb recomputed calls from the immunoSEQ multiplex PCR reads with MiXCR, one row per CDR3 protein. Of about 80,000 distinct CDR3 sequences listed, about 92% were seen once; the top ten hold over 0.5%. The sample comprised CD4+ T cells from PBMCs. Receptors originate from a human donor with Susac syndrome.

This clonotype was detected only once. The chain couples TRBV2 to TRBJ1-1; no definite D call. V lost 7 bases and J 6 bases, leaving 9 bases between the germline ends. The germline gives CDR1 SNHLY, CDR2 FYNNEI. The CDR3 runs 11 residues. CDR3 sequence reads: CASNQFSEAFF. The CDR3 DNA reads TGTGCCAGCAATCAGTTTTCTGAAGCTTTCTTT.

The rearrangement links TRBV24-1 to TRBJ2-1, with 12 nucleotides matching TRBD1. J gave up 4 bases and V 5 bases, and 11 bases lay outside the gene matches. The length of the CDR3 is 18 residues. Germline CDR1 reads KGHDR; CDR2 reads SFDVKD. CDR3: CATSALGGQGALYNEQFF. The CDR3 region has the DNA TGTGCCACCAGTGCCCTTGGGGGACAGGGGGCTTTGTACAATGAGCAGTTCTTC.

The chain is built from TRBV6-5 and TRBJ2-5; D perhaps matches TRBD1 (5 bases). V was pared by 8 bases and J by 2 bases, with 15 bases between. The CDR3 sequence is 14 residues long. CDR1 and CDR2 from the germline V gene are MNHEY and SVGAGI. The CDR3 coding sequence is TGTGCCAGCTGGGGCCTCGCAGCACAAGAGACCCAGTACTTC. Its translation: CASWGLAAQETQYF.

V gene TRBV7-9 combines with J gene TRBJ2-3; D is uncertain. The germline V and J ends were trimmed by 1 base and 6 bases, with 11 bases remaining between them. This CDR3 spans 14 amino acids. The germline gives CDR1 SEHNR, CDR2 FQNEAQ (reference sequence). CDR3 in amino acids: CASSLVAQGDTQYF. CDR3 sequence (DNA): TGTGCCAGCAGCTTAGTGGCCCAAGGGGATACGCAGTATTTT.

The chain couples TRBV7-2 to TRBJ2-7, with D perhaps TRBD1 (5 bases). CDR3 length: 13 amino acids. Trimming shortened V by 4 bases and J by 2 bases, and 9 bases separated the two germline ends. Germline values: CDR1 SGHTA, CDR2 FQGNSA. The CDR3 reads CASSSRGAYEQYF. The CDR3 bases are TGTGCCAGCAGCTCTAGGGGCGCCTACGAGCAGTACTTC.

The chain is built from TRBV7-9 and TRBJ2-7; D remains ambiguous. The germline CDR1 and CDR2 sequences are SEHNR and FQNEAQ (reference sequence). This CDR3 has 14 residues. V was trimmed by 6 bases and J by 0 bases, leaving 12 bases between them. The CDR3 is CASRPVEPSYEQYF. The CDR3 coding sequence is TGTGCCAGCAGACCAGTAGAGCCCTCCTACGAGCAGTACTTC.

The chain carries TRBV2 and TRBJ1-6; TRBD1 agrees at 7 bases. CDR1 is SNHLY and CDR2 is FYNNEI in the germline V gene. The V and J ends lost 6 bases and 10 bases, in that order; junction bases with no gene match: 12. CDR3 length: 15 amino acids. The chain's CDR3 is CASSLGGQVLSPLHF. The CDR3 coding sequence is TGTGCCAGCAGCTTGGGAGGACAGGTCCTCTCACCCCTCCACTTT.

J is TRBJ1-2 and V is TRBV14; possibly TRBD1 for D (5 bases). V gave up 4 bases and J gave up 10 bases, with 16 bases separating them. Germline loops: CDR1 SGHDN, CDR2 FVKESK. The CDR3 is made up of 13 amino acids. The CDR3, as DNA: TGTGCCAGCAGCCGAGTCCGGGACGGAGACTACACCTTC. It encodes CASSRVRDGDYTF.

This clonotype appeared a single time. This chain connects TRBV7-9 to TRBJ2-2, with TRBD2 identical over 9 bases. This CDR3 has 18 residues. Per germline, CDR1 SEHNR and CDR2 FQNEAQ (reference sequence). J was trimmed by 4 bases and V by 3 bases; bases with no gene match: 12. CDR3 in amino acids: CASSFRLPSGTLTGELFF. CDR3 coding DNA: TGTGCCAGCAGCTTTCGGCTGCCTAGCGGGACTCTCACCGGGGAGCTGTTTTTT.

The chain couples TRBV7-2 to TRBJ1-5; D is uncertain. The length of the CDR3 is 12 residues. Trimming cost V 5 bases and J 6 bases, with 8 bases left between them. Germline CDR1 is SGHTA and CDR2 is FQGNSA. The CDR3 nucleotides are TGTGCCAGCAGCCAAGGTAGTCAGCCCCAGCATTTT. Translating gives CASSQGSQPQHF. Filled out from reference TRBV7-2 and TRBJ1-5, the complete variable domain reads GAGVSQSPSNKVTEKGKDVELRCDPISGHTALYWYRQSLGQGLEFLIYFQGNSAPDKSGLPSDRFSAERTGGSVSTLTIQRTQQEDSAVYLCASSQGSQPQHFGDGTRLSIL.

This chain links TRBV27 with TRBJ2-7; TRBD2 matches at 9 bases. V was pared by 6 bases and J by 7 bases, with 10 bases of the junction left unmatched. The CDR3 spans 14 residues. The germline CDR1 and CDR2 sequences are MNHEY and SMNVEV (reference sequence). CDR3 amino acids: CASRGLARSIEQYF. The CDR3 DNA is TGTGCCAGCAGGGGACTAGCCCGTTCTATAGAGCAGTACTTC.

The chain uses TRBV18 and TRBJ1-3; D ambiguous. Trimming removed 4 bases at V and 3 bases at J, with 7 bases between. CDR1 KGHSH and CDR2 LQKENI come from the germline V gene. CDR3 length: 13 amino acids. The CDR3 sequence: CASSLSSGNTIYF. CDR3 nucleotide sequence: TGTGCCAGCTCACTCTCAAGTGGAAACACCATATATTTT. Drawing the rest from reference TRBV18 and TRBJ1-3, the complete variable domain is NAGVMQNPRHLVRRRGQEARLRCSPMKGHSHVYWYRQLPEEGLKFMVYLQKENIIDESGMPKERFSAEFPKEGPSILRIQQVVRGDSAAYFCASSLSSGNTIYFGEGSWLTVV.

This clonotype was found a few times. The rearrangement joins TRBV5-1 to TRBJ2-1; D not certain. CDR3 length: 13 residues. Germline V CDR1 and CDR2: SGHRS, YFSETQ. Trimming stripped 3 bases from V and 6 bases from J, with 10 bases between. This CDR3 reads CASSSRTFNEQFF. The CDR3, as DNA: TGCGCCAGCAGCTCCAGGACGTTCAATGAGCAGTTCTTC.

CDR3 nucleotide sequence: TGTGCCAGCAGCTTAGTTGGCCCTCTCGAGCAGTACTTC. Translated, it gives CASSLVGPLEQYF. J is TRBJ2-7 and V is TRBV7-2; no reliable D call. The germline V gene encodes CDR1 SGHTA and CDR2 FQGNSA. This CDR3 has 13 residues. Between the trimmed V and J ends, which lost 1 base and 6 bases, there was a span of 10 bases.

In this sample, this clonotype turned up a few times. Relative to the germline gene, one junction end is altered; a read error may explain this. The rearrangement uses TRBV12-3 or TRBV12-4 and TRBJ2-1, with 10 bases matching TRBD2. The CDR3 is made up of 15 amino acids. The CDR3 loop reads CASSHLAGVGNEQFF. The CDR3 DNA sequence: TGTGCTAGCAGCCATCTAGCGGGAGTAGGGAATGAGCAGTTCTTC.

The genes are TRBV2 and TRBJ2-3; 8 nucleotides match TRBD1. V lost 7 bases, J lost 4 bases, and 10 bases stayed unmatched. The CDR3 spans 15 residues. Germline V gene sequence: CDR1 SNHLY, CDR2 FYNNEI. The CDR3 DNA reads as TGTGCCAGCAATGAGGGACAGGTTAAATCAGATACGCAGTATTTT. This codes for CASNEGQVKSDTQYF.

The chain joins TRBV7-2 to TRBJ2-5; D may match TRBD1 or TRBD2 (5 bases each). Trimming left V 3 bases short and J 5 bases short, with 13 bases between. Per germline, CDR1 SGHTA and CDR2 FQGNSA. The CDR3 is 14 amino acids. In DNA, the CDR3 is TGTGCCAGCAGCTTTGGGACGTCCTCCGAGACCCAGTACTTC. Encoded protein: CASSFGTSSETQYF.

This sequence joins TRBV21-1 and TRBJ2-1. TRBV21-1 is a pseudogene locus. CDR3 length: 10 amino acids. The CDR3, as DNA: TGTGCCAATGTCTACAATGAGCAGTTCTTC. It encodes CANVYNEQFF.

This chain uses TRBV7-9 with TRBJ2-7; no clear D gene. The CDR3 has 11 amino acids. Germline V gene lookup returns CDR1 SEHNR and CDR2 FQNEAQ (reference sequence). The V and J ends lost 5 bases and 6 bases respectively, with 8 bases between them. CDR3 sequence reads: CASSLKGEQYF. CDR3 coding DNA: TGTGCCAGCAGCCTCAAGGGCGAGCAGTACTTC.

This rearrangement joins TRBV20-1 to TRBJ1-1; D is unresolved. The CDR3 contains 11 residues. The V gene's germline CDR1 is DFQATT and CDR2 SNEGSKA (reference sequence). V shed 5 bases and J shed 1 base, with 5 bases lying between them. The CDR3 DNA reads as TGCAGTGCTTTCAGGAACACTGAAGCTTTCTTT. It yields the protein CSAFRNTEAFF.

The chain carries TRBV9 and TRBJ2-1, with TRBD2 identical over 10 bases. V shed 0 bases, J shed 2 bases, and the junction held 11 bases outside the gene matches. This CDR3 spans 19 amino acids. Germline V gene sequence: CDR1 SGDLS, CDR2 YYNGEE. CDR3 nucleotide sequence: TGTGCCAGCAGCGTAGTAGCGGGAGGTTCCCTGGGCACCTACAATGAGCAGTTCTTC. Protein product: CASSVVAGGSLGTYNEQFF.

The chain joins TRBV5-1 to TRBJ2-2, with 8 bases lining up with TRBD2. The CDR3 is 15 residues long. Germline CDR1 reads SGHRS; CDR2 reads YFSETQ. V lost 4 bases, J lost 6 bases, and 8 bases stayed unmatched. In DNA, the CDR3 is TGCGCCAGCAGCCCGGGACTAGATTCCTCCGGGGAGCTGTTTTTT. This gives the protein CASSPGLDSSGELFF.

The chain couples TRBV4-3 to TRBJ2-5; 7 bases match TRBD1. The germline gives CDR1 LGHNA, CDR2 YSLEER. The junction had 6 bases not matched to a gene; V was cut back by 5 bases and J by 0 bases. This CDR3 is 15 amino acids long. The CDR3 spells CASSLTGLYQETQYF. For the CDR3, the DNA is TGCGCCAGCAGCTTGACAGGGCTGTACCAAGAGACCCAGTACTTC.

The chain uses TRBV23-1 and TRBJ1-5; TRBD1 agrees at 11 bases. TRBV23-1 is reported as an ORF; its role is uncertain. The CDR3 spans 16 residues. Trimming took 6 bases from V and 2 from J; bases not matched to a gene: 6. As DNA, the CDR3 is TGCGCCAGCAGGGGGACAGGGGGAAAGGGCAATCAGCCCCAGCATTTT. It encodes CASRGTGGKGNQPQHF.

This clonotype was counted once. The chain couples TRBV2 to TRBJ1-3, with D unresolved. The germline CDR1 and CDR2 sequences are SNHLY and FYNNEI. The CDR3 runs 13 residues. The V gene lost 7 bases and the J gene lost 5 bases, with 12 bases spanning the gap. The CDR3 DNA is TGTGCCAGCAAATGGCAGAAACGAAACACCATATATTTT. Amino acids: CASKWQKRNTIYF.